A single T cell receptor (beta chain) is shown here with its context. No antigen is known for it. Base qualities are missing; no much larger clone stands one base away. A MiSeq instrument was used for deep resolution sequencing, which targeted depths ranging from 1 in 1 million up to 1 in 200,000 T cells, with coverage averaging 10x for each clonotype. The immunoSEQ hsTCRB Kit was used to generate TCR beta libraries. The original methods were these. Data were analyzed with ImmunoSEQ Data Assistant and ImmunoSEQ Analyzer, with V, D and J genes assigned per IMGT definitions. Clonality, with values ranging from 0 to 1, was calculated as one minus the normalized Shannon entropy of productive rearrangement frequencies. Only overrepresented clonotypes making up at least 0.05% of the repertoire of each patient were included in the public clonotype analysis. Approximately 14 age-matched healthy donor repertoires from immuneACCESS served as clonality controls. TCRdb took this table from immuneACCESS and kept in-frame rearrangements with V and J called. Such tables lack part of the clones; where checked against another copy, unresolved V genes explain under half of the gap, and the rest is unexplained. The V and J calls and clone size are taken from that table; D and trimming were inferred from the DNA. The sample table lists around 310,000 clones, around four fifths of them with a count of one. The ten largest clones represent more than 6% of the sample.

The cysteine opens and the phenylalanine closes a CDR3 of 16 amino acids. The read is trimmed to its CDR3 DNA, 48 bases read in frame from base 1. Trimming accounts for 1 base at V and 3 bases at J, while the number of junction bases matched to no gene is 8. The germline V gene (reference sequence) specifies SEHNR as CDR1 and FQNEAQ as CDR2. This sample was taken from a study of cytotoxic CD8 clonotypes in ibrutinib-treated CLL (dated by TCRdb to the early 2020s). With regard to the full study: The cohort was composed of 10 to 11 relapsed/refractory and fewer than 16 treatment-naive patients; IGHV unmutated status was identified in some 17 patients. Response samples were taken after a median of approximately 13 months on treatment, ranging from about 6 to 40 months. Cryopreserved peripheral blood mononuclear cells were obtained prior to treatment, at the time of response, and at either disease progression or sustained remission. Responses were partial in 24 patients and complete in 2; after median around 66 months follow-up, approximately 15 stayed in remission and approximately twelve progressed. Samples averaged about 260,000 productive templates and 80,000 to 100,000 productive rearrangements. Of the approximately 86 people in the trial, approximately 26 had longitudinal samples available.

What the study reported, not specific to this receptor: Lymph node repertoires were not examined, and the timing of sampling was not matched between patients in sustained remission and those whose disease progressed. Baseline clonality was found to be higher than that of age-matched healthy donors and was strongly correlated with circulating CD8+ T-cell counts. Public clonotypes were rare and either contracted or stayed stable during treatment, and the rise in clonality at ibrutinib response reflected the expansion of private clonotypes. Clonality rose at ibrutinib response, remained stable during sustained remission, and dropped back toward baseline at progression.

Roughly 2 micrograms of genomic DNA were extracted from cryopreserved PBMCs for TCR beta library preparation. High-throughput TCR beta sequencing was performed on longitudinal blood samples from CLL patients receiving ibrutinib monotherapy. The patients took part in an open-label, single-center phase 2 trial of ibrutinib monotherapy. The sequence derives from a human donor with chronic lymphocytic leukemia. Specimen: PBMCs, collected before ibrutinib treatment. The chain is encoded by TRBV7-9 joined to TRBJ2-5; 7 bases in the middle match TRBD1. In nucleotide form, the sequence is TGTGCCAGCAGCTTAGACCGTGCCGGGACAGAAGAGACCCAGTACTTC. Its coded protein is CASSLDRAGTEETQYF.